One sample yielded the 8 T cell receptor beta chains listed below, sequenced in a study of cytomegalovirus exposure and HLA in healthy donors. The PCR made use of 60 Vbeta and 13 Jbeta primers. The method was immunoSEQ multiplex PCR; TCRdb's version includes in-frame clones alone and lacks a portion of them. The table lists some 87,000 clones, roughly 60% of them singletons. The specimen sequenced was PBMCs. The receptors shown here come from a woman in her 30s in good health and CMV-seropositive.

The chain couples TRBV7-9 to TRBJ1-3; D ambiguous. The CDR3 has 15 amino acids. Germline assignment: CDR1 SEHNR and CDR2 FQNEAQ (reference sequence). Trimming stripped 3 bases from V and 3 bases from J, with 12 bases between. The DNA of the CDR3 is TGTGCCAGCAGCTTGATTGGCGGGGTTGGAAACACCATATATTTT. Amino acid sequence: CASSLIGGVGNTIYF.

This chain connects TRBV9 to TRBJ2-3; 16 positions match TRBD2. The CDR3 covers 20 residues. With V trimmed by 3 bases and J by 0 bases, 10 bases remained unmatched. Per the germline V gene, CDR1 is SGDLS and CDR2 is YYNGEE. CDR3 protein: CASSGVPGLAGGRSTDTQYF. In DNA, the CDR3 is TGTGCCAGCAGCGGCGTCCCGGGACTAGCGGGGGGGCGTAGCACAGATACGCAGTATTTT.

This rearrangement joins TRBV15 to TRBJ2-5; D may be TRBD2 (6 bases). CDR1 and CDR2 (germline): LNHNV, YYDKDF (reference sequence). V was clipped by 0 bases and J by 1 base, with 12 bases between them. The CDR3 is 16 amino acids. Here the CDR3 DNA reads TGTGCCACCAGCAGAGATTTCCGGACTACCCAAGAGACCCAGTACTTC. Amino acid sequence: CATSRDFRTTQETQYF.

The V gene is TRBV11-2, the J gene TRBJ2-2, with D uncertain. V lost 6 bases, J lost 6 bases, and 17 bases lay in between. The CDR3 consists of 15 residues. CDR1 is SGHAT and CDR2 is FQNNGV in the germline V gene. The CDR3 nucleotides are TGTGCCAGCAGTTATTACAATCGTGAAGCCGGGGAGCTGTTTTTT. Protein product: CASSYYNREAGELFF.

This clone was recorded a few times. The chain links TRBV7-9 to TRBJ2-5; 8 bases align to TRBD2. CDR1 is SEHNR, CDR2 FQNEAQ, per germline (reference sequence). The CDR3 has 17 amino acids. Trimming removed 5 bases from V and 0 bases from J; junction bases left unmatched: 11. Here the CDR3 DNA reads TGTGCCAGCAGCCTTACCGGTTGGCGGGGGGACCAAGAGACCCAGTACTTC. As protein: CASSLTGWRGDQETQYF.

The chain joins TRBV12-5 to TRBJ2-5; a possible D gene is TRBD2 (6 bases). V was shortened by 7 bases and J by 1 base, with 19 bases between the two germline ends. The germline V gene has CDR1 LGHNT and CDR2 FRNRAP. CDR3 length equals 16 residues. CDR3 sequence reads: CASAPRGIGRQETQYF. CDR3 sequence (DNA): TGTGCTAGTGCCCCGCGGGGTATCGGCCGCCAAGAGACCCAGTACTTC.

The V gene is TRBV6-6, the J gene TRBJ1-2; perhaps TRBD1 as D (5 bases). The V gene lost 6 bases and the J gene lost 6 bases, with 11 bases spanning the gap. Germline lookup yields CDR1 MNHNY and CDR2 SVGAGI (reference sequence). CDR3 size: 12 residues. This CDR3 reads CASSMGGDGYTF. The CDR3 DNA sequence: TGTGCCAGCAGCATGGGAGGGGATGGCTACACCTTC.

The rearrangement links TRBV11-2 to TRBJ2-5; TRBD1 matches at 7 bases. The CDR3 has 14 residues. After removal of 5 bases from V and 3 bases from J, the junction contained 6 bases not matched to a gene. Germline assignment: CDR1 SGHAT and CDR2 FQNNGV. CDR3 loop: CASSEDRVKETQYF. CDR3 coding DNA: TGTGCCAGCAGCGAAGACAGGGTAAAAGAGACCCAGTACTTC.